This T cell receptor beta chain was recovered during a study of Ad26.COV2.S vaccination and SARS-CoV-2 variants. Study-level background: Ad26.COV2.S was injected intramuscularly once or twice, 56 days apart. Study-level findings and limits: Measurements of TCR breadth and depth may have given underestimates of the total T cell responses.

Germline CDR1 is MNHEY and CDR2 is SVGAGI. Losses at the gene ends were 8 bases for V and 6 bases for J; bases not matched to a gene: 12. This CDR3 spans 14 amino acids. Method: immunoSEQ multiplex PCR; TCRdb's copy keeps in-frame clones and lacks some. Among around 350,000 clones listed, around 84% were seen once. Treatment defined: roughly 18 received Ad26.COV2.S at low or high dose, single or two shots; about five received placebo; per-sample allocation not given. Sampling was performed 63 days after the first vaccine or placebo injection. Expressing Wuhan-strain SARS-CoV-2 spike, an Ad26 vector served as the vaccine. Concerning this clone: Its antigen is undetermined.

This chain links TRBV6-5 with TRBJ1-2, with 7 bases aligning to TRBD1. The sample here was peripheral blood, taken in a trial of Ad26.COV2.S vaccine versus placebo. This clonotype originated in a person aged 18-65 years who received the Ad26.COV2.S COVID-19 vaccine or a placebo. CDR3 DNA: TGTGCCAGCCAGGGGGGGCAGTGGTTAGATGGCTACACCTTC. Translating gives CASQGGQWLDGYTF.